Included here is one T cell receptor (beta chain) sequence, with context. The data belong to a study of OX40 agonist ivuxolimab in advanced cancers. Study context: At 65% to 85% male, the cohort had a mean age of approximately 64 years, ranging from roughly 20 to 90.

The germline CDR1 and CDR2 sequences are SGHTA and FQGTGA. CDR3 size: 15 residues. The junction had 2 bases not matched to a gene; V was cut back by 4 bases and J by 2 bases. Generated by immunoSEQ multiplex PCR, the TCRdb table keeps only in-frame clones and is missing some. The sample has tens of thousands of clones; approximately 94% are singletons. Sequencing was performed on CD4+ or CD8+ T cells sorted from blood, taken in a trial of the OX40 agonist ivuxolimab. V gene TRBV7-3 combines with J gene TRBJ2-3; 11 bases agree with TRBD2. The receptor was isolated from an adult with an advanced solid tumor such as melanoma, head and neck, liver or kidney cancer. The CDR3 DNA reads TGTGCCAGCAGCTCGGGACTAGCGGTCACAGATACGCAGTATTTT. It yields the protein CASSSGLAVTDTQYF.